This T cell receptor (beta chain) was found in a study of blood T cell repertoires in COVID-19. Germline V gene sequence: CDR1 SGHNT, CDR2 YYREEE (reference sequence). Trimming took 0 bases from V and 2 from J; bases not matched to a gene: 2. This CDR3 region has 16 residues. Profiling relied on immunoSEQ multiplex PCR, and the TCRdb table lists in-frame clones only, not all of them. The table lists roughly 40,000 clones, 80% to 90% of them singletons. This TCR was recovered from an elderly woman with active or convalescent COVID-19. The sample consisted of peripheral blood. The chain couples TRBV5-4 to TRBJ2-6; 7 nucleotides align to TRBD2. This CDR3 reads CASSLGGGTGANVLTF. CDR3 in DNA: TGTGCCAGCAGCTTGGGGGGGGGAACTGGGGCCAACGTCCTGACTTTC.